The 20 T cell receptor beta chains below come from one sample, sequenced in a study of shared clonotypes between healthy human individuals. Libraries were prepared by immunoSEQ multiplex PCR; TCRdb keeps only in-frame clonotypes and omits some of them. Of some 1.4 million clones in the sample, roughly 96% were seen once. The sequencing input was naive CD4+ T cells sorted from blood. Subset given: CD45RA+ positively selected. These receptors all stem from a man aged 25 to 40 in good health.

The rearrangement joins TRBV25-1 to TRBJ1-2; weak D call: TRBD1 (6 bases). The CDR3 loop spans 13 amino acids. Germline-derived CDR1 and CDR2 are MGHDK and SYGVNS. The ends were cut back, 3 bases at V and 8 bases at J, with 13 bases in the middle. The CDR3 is CASSDYRGDGYTF. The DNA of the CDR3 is TGTGCCAGCAGTGATTATAGGGGGGACGGCTACACCTTC.

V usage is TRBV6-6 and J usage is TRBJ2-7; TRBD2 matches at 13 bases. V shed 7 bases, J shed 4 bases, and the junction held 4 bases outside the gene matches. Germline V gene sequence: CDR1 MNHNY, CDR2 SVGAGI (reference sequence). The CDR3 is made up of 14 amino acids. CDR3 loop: CASTGLAGIYEQYF. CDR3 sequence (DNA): TGTGCCAGCACGGGACTAGCGGGGATTTACGAGCAGTACTTC.

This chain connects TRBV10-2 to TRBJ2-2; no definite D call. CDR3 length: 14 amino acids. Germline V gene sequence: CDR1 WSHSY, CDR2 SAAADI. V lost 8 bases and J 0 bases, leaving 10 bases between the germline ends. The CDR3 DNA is TGCGCCAGCGTCAGCTTGTCGAACACCGGGGAGCTGTTTTTT. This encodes CASVSLSNTGELFF.

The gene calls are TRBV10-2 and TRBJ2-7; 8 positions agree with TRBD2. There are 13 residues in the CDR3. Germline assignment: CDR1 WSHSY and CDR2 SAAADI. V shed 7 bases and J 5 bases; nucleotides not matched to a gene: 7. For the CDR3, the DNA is TGCGCCAGCACTACGGCGGGGGGCAACGAGCAGTACTTC. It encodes CASTTAGGNEQYF.

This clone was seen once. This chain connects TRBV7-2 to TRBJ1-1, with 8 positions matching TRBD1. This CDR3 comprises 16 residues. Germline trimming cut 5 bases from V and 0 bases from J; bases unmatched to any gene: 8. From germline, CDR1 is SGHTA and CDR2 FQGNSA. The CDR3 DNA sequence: TGTGCCAGCAGCCCGAGGACAGGGACCATGAACACTGAAGCTTTCTTT. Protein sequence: CASSPRTGTMNTEAFF.

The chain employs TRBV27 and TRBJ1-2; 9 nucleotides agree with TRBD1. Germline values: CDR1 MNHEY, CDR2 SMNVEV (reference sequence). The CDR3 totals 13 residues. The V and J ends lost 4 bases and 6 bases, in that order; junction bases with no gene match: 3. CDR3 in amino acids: CASSSQGANGYTF. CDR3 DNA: TGTGCCAGCAGTTCACAGGGGGCGAATGGCTACACCTTC.

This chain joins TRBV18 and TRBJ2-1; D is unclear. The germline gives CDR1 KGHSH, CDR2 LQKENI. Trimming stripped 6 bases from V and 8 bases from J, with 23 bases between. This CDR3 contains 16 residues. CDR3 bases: TGTGCCAGCTCGTACAACCAGCGTGCGGTGCACGATGAGCAGTTCTTC. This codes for CASSYNQRAVHDEQFF. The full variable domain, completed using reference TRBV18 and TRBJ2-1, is NAGVMQNPRHLVRRRGQEARLRCSPMKGHSHVYWYRQLPEEGLKFMVYLQKENIIDESGMPKERFSAEFPKEGPSILRIQQVVRGDSAAYFCASSYNQRAVHDEQFFGPGTRLTVL.

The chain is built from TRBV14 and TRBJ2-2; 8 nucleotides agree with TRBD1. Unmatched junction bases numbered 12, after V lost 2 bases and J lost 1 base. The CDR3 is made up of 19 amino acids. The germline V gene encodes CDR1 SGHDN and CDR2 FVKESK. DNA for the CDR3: TGTGCCAGCAGCCAATTCAGTCCAGGGGGCTTGGGGAACACCGGGGAGCTGTTTTTT. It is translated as CASSQFSPGGLGNTGELFF.

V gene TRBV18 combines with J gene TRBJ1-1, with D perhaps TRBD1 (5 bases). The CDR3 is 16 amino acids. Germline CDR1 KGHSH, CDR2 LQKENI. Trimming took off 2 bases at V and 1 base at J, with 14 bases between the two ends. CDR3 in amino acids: CASSPRVVQENTEAFF. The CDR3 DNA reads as TGTGCCAGCTCACCAAGGGTTGTACAGGAGAACACTGAAGCTTTCTTT.

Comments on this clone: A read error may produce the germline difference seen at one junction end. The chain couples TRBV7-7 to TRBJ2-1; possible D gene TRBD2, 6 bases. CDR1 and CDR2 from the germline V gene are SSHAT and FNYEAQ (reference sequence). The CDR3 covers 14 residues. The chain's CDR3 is CASSSSGTGDEQFF. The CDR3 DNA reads TGTGCTAGCAGCTCTTCCGGGACTGGGGATGAGCAGTTCTTC.

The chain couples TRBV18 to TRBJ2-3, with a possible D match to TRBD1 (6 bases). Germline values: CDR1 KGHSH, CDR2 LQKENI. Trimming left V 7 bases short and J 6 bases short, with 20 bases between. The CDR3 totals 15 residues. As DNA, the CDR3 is TGTGCCAGCTTCACGAGGGCAGGGGCTGGCGATACGCAGTATTTT. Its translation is CASFTRAGAGDTQYF.

The CDR3 coding sequence is TGTGCCAGCAGCGTAGGAGAGGGGCGGGGCACTGAAGCTTTCTTT. Its translation: CASSVGEGRGTEAFF. This chain links TRBV9 with TRBJ1-1; tentative D call: TRBD1 (5 bases). The germline CDR1 and CDR2 sequences are SGDLS and YYNGEE. This CDR3 is built from 15 residues. Trimming stripped 0 bases from V and 4 bases from J, with 13 bases between. Full variable domain (remainder filled in from reference TRBV9 and TRBJ1-1): DSGVTQTPKHLITATGQRVTLRCSPRSGDLSVYWYQQSLDQGLQFLIQYYNGEERAKGNILERFSAQQFPDLHSELNLSSLELGDSALYFCASSVGEGRGTEAFFGQGTRLTVV.

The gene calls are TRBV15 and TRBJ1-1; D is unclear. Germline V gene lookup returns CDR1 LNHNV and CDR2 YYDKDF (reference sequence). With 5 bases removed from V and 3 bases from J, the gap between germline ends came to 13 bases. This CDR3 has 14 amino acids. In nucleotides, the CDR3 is TGTGCCACCAGCGTATCCACCTCGGACACTGAAGCTTTCTTT. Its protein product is CATSVSTSDTEAFF.

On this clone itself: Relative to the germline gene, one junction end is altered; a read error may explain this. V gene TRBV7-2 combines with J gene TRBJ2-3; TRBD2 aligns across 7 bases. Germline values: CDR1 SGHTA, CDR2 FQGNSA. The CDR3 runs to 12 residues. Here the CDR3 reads CASSVAGDTQYF. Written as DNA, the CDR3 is TGTGCCAGCAGCGTAGCGGGAGATACGCAGTATTTT.

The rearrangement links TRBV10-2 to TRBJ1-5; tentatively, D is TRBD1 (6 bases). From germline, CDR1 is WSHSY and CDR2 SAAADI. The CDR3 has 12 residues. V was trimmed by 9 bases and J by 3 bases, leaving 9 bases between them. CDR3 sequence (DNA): TGCGCCAGGGGGGCGGACAATCAGCCCCAGCATTTT. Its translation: CARGADNQPQHF.

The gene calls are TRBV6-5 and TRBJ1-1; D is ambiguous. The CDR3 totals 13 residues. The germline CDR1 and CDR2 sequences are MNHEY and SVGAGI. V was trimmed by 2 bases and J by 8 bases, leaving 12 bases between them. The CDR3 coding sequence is TGTGCCAGCAGTTACCCCAAGGCTGACGAAGCTTTCTTT. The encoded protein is CASSYPKADEAFF.

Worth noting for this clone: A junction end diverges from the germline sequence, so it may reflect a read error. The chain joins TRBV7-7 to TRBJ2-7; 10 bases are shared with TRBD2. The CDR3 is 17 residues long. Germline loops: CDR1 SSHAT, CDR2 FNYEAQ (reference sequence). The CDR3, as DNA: TGTGCTAGCAGCCACCCCGGGACTAGCGCGACGTTGGGGGAGCAGTACTTC. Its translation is CASSHPGTSATLGEQYF.

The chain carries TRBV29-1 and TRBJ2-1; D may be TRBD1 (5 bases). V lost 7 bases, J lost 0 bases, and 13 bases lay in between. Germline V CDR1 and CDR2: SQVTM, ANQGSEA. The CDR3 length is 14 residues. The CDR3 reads CSAERQSSYNEQFF. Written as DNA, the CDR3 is TGCAGCGCCGAGAGACAGAGCTCCTACAATGAGCAGTTCTTC.

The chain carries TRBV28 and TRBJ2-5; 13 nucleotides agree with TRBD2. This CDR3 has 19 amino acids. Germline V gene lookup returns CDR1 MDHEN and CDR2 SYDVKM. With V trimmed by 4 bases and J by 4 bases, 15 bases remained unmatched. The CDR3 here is CASSSPRTSGRQVRETQYF. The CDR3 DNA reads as TGTGCCAGCAGTTCCCCGAGGACTAGCGGGAGACAGGTTAGAGAGACCCAGTACTTC.

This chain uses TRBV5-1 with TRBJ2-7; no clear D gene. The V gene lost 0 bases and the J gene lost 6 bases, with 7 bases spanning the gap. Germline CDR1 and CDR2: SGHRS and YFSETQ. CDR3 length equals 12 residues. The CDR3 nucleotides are TGCGCCAGCAGCTTGGTCAGGAGCGAGCAGTACTTC. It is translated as CASSLVRSEQYF.